This T cell receptor beta chain is drawn from a study of cytomegalovirus exposure and HLA in healthy donors. This clone was counted once. This PCR relied on a set of 60 Vbeta primers and 13 Jbeta primers. Libraries were prepared by immunoSEQ multiplex PCR; TCRdb keeps only in-frame clonotypes and omits some of them. This table has about 200,000 clones, 75% to 90% appearing once. This CDR3 region has 17 residues. In germline, CDR1 is SGHRS, CDR2 YFSETQ. V was clipped by 5 bases and J by 6 bases; unmatched bases: 17. The TCR sequence derives from a woman younger than 45 in good health and CMV-seronegative. Specimen: PBMCs. The chain employs TRBV5-1 and TRBJ2-1, with 7 nucleotides matching TRBD1. The CDR3 sequence is CASRQQTGAIGLNEQFF. The DNA of the CDR3 is TGCGCCAGCAGACAACAAACAGGGGCGATCGGCCTCAATGAGCAGTTCTTC.